This TCR beta chain was found in a study of T cells after yellow fever vaccination. Study conclusions and caveats: One caveat is that FACS-sorted repertoires could contain abundant clonotypes contaminating from the bulk population. Clones from primary vaccination mostly reappeared after the booster (roughly 95% CD4, approximately 91% CD8). Just a small share of clonotypes turned up in the CD4 compartment as well as the CD8 compartment.

The CDR3 runs 15 residues. CDR1 is SGHRS, CDR2 YFSETQ, per germline. With 4 bases clipped from V and 2 bases from J, the junction kept 8 bases outside the gene matches. This clonotype was counted only a few times. Its target is not known. Template switching by 5'RACE produced TCR cDNA, adding a universal primer site and UMIs. MiXCR was run by TCRdb on the 5' RACE reads, yielding one entry per CDR3 protein. Among 150,000 or so distinct CDR3 sequences listed, 6% to 7.5% were seen once. The chain carries TRBV5-1 and TRBJ2-5, with TRBD1 identical over 7 bases. The starting material was CD4+ T cells sorted from PBMCs, obtained about 5 days after the first yellow fever vaccination. The receptor's source is a man aged 18-30 years who received the YFV17D yellow fever vaccine. The CDR3: CASSGATGEQETQYF. In DNA, the CDR3 is TGCGCCAGCAGCGGTGCTACAGGGGAACAAGAGACCCAGTACTTC.